This entry is about one T cell receptor beta chain. It has no known antigen specificity. Per-nucleotide qualities are absent, and no much larger clonotype sits a single base away. This sample was taken from a study of OX40 agonist ivuxolimab in advanced cancers. Background on the whole study: Ivuxolimab was an agonistic, fully human IgG2 monoclonal antibody directed against OX40 (CD134), a costimulatory receptor. Intravenous ivuxolimab was administered to patients every 2 weeks at six dose levels: 0.01, 0.1, 0.3, 1.5, 3 and 10 mg/kg. Among the roughly 54 dose-escalation patients, approximately 20 had hepatocellular carcinoma, 15 or so melanoma, 9 renal cell carcinoma and 9 head and neck cancer. In the dose-escalation cohort, 82.7% of patients were male, and the mean age was roughly 60 years, with a range of about 23 to 80. Prior anti-PD-1, anti-PD-L1 or anti-CTLA-4 therapy was permitted, and checkpoint inhibitors had been received by roughly 42% of dose-escalation patients. Partial responses occurred in three dose-escalation patients: two with cutaneous melanoma and one with hepatocellular carcinoma. The point of sequencing TCRbeta in the periphery was to test whether ivuxolimab changed TCR sequence diversity and drove clonal T-cell expansion. The monotherapy dose-escalation portion (N of about 57 patients) of the phase I ivuxolimab trial is reported in the paper.

The trial excluded patients who had a history of autoimmune disease or who were on systemic immunosuppression. Peripheral blood for TCR sequencing was collected from all dose cohorts at baseline, on cycle 4 day 1, and on cycle 7 day 1. The samples were taken from a phase I, first-in-human, multicenter, open-label dose-escalation trial of ivuxolimab. Adults with locally advanced or metastatic head and neck squamous cell, hepatocellular, melanoma or renal cell carcinoma were enrolled in the trial. Before TCR sequencing, CD4+ T cells and CD8+ T cells were sorted from peripheral blood as separate populations. Genomic DNA was isolated from the sorted cells so that the TCRbeta CDR3 region could be sequenced. The immunoSEQ Assay was used for sequencing of TCRbeta CDR3 regions. TCRdb took this table from immuneACCESS and kept in-frame rearrangements with V and J called. Such tables lack part of the clones; where checked against another copy, unresolved V genes explain under half of the gap, and the rest is unexplained. The sample table holds about 90,000 clones, of which roughly 93% were seen once. The ten largest clones capture more than 0.25% of the sample.

Trimming takes 6 bases off V and 0 bases off J; junction bases not matched to a gene: 5. As encoded in the germline V gene, CDR1 is SNHLY while CDR2 is FYNNEI. Taken from cysteine to phenylalanine, the CDR3 has 15 residues. The CDR3 DNA has 45 bases and is translated from base 1. Here is what the overall study found, with its caveats: At doses of 0.1 to 3.0 mg/kg, clonal expansion of both CD4+ and CD8+ blood T cells was observed from baseline to week 6. On average, CD8+ T cells showed more expanded clones than CD4+ T cells after ivuxolimab. The antigen specificity of the clonally expanded peripheral T cells was not determined. Low levels of normalized T-cell clonal expansion were also seen in some nonresponding patients. In partial responders in the 0.1-3.0 mg/kg groups, normalized peripheral clonal expansion was found to be among the lowest, especially among CD8+ T cells.

The receptor's source is an adult with an advanced solid tumor such as melanoma, head and neck, liver or kidney cancer. The sample consisted of CD4+ or CD8+ T cells sorted from blood, taken in a trial of the OX40 agonist ivuxolimab. The sequence links TRBV2 to TRBJ2-1; TRBD2 lines up with 7 middle nucleotides. CDR3 loop: CASRASGTSYNEQFF. The nucleotide sequence is TGTGCCAGCAGAGCTAGCGGTACCTCCTACAATGAGCAGTTCTTC.